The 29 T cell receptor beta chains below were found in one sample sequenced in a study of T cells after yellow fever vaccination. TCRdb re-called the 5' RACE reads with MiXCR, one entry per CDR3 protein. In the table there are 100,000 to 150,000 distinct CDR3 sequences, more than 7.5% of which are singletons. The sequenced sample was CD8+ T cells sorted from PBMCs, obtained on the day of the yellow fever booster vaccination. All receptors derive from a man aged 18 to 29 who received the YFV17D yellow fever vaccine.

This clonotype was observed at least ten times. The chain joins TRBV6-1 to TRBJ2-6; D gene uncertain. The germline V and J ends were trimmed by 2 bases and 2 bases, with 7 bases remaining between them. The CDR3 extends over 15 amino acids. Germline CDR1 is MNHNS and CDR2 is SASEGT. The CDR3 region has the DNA TGTGCCAGCAGTGAACAGGCCACTGGGGCCAACGTCCTGACTTTC. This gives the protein CASSEQATGANVLTF.

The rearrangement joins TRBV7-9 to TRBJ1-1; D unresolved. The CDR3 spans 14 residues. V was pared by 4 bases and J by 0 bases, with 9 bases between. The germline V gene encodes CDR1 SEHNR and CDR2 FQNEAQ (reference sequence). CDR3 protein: CASSSRRMNTEAFF. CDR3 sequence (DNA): TGTGCCAGCAGCTCCAGGCGAATGAACACTGAAGCTTTCTTT.

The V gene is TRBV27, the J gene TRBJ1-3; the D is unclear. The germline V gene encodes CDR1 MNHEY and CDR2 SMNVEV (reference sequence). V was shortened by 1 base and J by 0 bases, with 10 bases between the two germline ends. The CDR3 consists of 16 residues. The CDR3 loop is CASSLFYGDSGNTIYF. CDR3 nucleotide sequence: TGTGCCAGCAGTTTATTCTACGGGGACTCTGGAAACACCATATATTTT.

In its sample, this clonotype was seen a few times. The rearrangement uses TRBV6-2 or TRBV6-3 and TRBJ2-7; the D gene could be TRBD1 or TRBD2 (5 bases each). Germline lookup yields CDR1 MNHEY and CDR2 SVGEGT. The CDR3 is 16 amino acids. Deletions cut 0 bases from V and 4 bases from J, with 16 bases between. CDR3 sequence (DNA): TGTGCCAGCAGTTACTCGGGGACCACAGGTGCATACGAGCAGTACGTC. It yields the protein CASSYSGTTGAYEQYV.

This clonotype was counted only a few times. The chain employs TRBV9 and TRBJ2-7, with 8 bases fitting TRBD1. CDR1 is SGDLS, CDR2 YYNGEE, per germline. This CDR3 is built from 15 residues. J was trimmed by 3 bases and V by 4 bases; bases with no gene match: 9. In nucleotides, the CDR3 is TGTGCCAGCAGCCCCCGGGACAGGCTAGGCTACGAGCAGTACTTC. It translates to CASSPRDRLGYEQYF.

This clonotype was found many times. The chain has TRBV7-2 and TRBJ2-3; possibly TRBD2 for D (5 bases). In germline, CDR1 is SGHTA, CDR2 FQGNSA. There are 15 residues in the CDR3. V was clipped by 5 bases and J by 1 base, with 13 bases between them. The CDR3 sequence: CASSPTGRRTDTQYF. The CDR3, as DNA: TGTGCCAGCAGCCCAACGGGGAGACGCACAGATACGCAGTATTTT. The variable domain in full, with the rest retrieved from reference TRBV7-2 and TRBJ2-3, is GAGVSQSPSNKVTEKGKDVELRCDPISGHTALYWYRQSLGQGLEFLIYFQGNSAPDKSGLPSDRFSAERTGGSVSTLTIQRTQQEDSAVYLCASSPTGRRTDTQYFGPGTRLTVL.

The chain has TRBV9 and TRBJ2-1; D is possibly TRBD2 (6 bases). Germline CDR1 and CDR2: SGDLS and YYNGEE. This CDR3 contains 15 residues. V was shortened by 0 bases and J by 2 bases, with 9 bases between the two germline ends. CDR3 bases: TGTGCCAGCAGCGTAGGGGCGGGGACCTACAATGAGCAGTTCTTC. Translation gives CASSVGAGTYNEQFF.

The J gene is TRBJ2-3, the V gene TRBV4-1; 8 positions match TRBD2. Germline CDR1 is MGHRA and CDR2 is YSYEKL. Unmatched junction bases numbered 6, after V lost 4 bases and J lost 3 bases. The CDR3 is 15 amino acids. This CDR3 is CASSLAGPATDTQYF. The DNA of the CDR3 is TGCGCCAGCAGCCTAGCGGGGCCAGCAACAGATACGCAGTATTTT.

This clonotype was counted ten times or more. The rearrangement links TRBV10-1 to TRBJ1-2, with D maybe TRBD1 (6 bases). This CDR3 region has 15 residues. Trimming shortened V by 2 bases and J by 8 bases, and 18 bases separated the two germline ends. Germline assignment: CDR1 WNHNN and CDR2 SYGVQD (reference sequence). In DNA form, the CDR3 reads TGCGCCAGCAGTGAGGGGCCTGGGGGCGCTGGGGGCTACACCTTC. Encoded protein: CASSEGPGGAGGYTF.

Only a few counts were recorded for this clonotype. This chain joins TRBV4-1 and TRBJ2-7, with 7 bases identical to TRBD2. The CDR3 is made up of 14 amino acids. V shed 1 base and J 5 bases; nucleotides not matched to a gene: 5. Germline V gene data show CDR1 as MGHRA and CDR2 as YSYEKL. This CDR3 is CASSQGAGRDEQYF. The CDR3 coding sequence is TGCGCCAGCAGCCAAGGGGCAGGGAGGGACGAGCAGTACTTC.

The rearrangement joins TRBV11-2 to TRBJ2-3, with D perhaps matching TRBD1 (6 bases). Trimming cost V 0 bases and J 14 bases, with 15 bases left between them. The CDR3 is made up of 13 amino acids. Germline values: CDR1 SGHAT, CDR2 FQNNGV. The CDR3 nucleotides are TGTGCCAGCAGCTTAGATAACCCACAGGGACGGTATTTT. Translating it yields CASSLDNPQGRYF.

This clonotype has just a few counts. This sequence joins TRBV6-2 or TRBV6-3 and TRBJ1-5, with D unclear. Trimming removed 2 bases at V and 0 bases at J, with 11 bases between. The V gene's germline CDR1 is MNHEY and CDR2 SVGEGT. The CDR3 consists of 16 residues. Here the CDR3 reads CASSYGEGYSNQPQHF. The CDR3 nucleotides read TGTGCCAGCAGTTACGGCGAGGGTTATAGCAATCAGCCCCAGCATTTT.

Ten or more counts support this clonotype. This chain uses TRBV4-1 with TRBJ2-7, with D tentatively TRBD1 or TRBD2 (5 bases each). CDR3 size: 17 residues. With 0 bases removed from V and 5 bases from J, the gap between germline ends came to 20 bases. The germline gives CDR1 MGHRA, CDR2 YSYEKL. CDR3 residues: CASSQDPPHGRDDEQYF. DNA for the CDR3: TGCGCCAGCAGCCAAGATCCCCCGCATGGCAGGGACGACGAGCAGTACTTC.

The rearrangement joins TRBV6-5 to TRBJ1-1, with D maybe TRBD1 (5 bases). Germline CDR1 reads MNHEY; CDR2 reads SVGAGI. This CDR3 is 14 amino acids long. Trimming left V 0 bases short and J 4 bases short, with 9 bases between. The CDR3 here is CASSYSMGGTEAFF. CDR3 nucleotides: TGTGCCAGCAGTTACTCGATGGGGGGCACTGAAGCTTTCTTT.

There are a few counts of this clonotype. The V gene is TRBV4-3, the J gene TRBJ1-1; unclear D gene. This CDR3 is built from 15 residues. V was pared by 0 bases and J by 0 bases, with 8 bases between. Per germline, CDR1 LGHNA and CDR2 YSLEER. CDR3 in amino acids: CASSQEPAMNTEAFF. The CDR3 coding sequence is TGCGCCAGCAGCCAAGAACCAGCCATGAACACTGAAGCTTTCTTT.

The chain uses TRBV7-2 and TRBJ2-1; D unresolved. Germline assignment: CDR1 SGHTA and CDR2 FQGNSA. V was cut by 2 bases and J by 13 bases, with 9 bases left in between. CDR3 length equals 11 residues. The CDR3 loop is CASSLTVYQFF. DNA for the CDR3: TGTGCCAGCAGCTTAACGGTTTATCAGTTCTTC.

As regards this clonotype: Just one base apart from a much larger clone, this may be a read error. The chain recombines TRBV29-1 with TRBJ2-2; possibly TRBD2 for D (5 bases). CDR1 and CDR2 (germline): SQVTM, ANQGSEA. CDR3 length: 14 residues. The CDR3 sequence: CGARERRETGELFF. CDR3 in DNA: TGCGGCGCCCGAGAACGAAGGGAGACCGGGGAGCTGTTTTTT.

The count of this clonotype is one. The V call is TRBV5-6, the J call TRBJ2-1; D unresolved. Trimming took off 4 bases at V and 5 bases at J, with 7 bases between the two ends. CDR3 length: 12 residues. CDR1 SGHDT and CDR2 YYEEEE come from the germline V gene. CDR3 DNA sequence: TGTGCCAGCAGCGTCGACCACAATGAGCAGTTCTTC. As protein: CASSVDHNEQFF.

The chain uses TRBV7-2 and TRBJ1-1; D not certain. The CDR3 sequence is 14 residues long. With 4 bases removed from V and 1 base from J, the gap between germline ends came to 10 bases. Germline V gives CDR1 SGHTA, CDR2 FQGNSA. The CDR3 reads CASSSWGGNTEAFF. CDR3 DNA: TGTGCCAGCAGCTCTTGGGGAGGGAACACTGAAGCTTTCTTT.

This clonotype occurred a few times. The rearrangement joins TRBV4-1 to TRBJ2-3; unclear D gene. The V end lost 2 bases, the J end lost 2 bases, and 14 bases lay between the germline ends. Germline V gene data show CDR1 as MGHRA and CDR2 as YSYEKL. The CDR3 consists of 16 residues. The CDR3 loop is CASSQWAVSFTDTQYF. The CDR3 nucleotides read TGCGCCAGCAGCCAATGGGCGGTGAGCTTCACAGATACGCAGTATTTT.

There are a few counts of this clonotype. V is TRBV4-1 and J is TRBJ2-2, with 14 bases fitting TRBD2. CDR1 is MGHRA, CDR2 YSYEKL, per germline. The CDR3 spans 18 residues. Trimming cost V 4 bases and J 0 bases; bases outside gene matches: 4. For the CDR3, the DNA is TGCGCCAGCAGCCCGGGACTAGCGGGGGCTACGAACACCGGGGAGCTGTTTTTT. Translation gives CASSPGLAGATNTGELFF.

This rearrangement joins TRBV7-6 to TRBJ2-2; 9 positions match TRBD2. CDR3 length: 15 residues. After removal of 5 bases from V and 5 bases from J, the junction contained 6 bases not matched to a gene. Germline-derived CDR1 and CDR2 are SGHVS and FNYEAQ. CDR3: CASSPSGGQTGELFF. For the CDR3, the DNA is TGTGCCAGCAGCCCGAGCGGGGGGCAAACCGGGGAGCTGTTTTTT.

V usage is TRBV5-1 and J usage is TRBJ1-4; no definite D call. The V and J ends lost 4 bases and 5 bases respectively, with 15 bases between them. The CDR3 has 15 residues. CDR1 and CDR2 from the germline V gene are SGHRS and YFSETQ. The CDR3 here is CASSPRGGVNEKLFF. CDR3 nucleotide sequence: TGCGCCAGCAGCCCCCGGGGAGGAGTAAATGAAAAACTGTTTTTT.

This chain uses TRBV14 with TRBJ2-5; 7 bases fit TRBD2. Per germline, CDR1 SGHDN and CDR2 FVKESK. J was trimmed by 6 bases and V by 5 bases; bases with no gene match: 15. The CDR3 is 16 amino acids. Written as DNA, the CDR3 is TGTGCCAGCAGCTATGCTAGCGCCGGGAGGTTAAAGACCCAGTACTTC. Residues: CASSYASAGRLKTQYF.

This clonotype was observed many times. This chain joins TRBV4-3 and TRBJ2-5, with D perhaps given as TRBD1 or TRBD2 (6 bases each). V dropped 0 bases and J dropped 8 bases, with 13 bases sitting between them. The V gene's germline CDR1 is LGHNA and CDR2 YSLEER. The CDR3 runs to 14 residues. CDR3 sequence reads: CASSQETLGGTQYF. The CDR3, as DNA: TGCGCCAGCAGCCAAGAAACCCTCGGGGGCACCCAGTACTTC.

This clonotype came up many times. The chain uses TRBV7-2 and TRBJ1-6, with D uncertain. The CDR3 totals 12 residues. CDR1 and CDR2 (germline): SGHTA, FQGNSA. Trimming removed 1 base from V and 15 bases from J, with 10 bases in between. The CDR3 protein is CASSLGFQDLHF. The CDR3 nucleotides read TGTGCCAGCAGCTTAGGATTCCAAGACCTCCACTTT.

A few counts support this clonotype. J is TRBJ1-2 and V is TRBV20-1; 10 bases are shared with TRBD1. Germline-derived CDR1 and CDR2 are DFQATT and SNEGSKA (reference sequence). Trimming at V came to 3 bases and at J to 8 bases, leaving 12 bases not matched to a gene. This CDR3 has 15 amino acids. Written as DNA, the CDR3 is TGCAGTGCTAGGACCCGGGACAGGGGATTAGGGGGCTACACCTTC. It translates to CSARTRDRGLGGYTF.

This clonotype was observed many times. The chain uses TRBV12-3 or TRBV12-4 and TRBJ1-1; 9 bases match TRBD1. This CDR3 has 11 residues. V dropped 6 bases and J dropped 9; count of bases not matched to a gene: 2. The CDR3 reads CASSGQGKAFF. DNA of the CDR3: TGTGCCAGCAGCGGACAGGGGAAAGCTTTCTTT.

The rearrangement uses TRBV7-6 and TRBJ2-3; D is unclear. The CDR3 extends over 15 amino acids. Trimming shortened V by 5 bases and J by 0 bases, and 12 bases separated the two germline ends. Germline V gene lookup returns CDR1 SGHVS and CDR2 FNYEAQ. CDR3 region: CASSIRPSSTDTQYF. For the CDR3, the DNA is TGTGCCAGCAGCATCCGACCCTCCAGCACAGATACGCAGTATTTT.